The T cell receptor (beta chain) under discussion was sequenced for a study of OX40 agonist ivuxolimab in advanced cancers. Overall study: Patients in dose escalation had liver, melanoma, kidney or head and neck cancers.

Study-wide findings and caveats: The study found among the lowest clonal expansion in partial responders at 0.1-3.0 mg/kg. Expanded clones were, on average, more numerous among CD8+ T cells than CD4+. At doses 0.1 to 3.0 mg/kg, CD4+ and CD8+ clones expanded.

Of note for this clone: Antigen specificity is unknown.

Profiling relied on immunoSEQ multiplex PCR, and the TCRdb table lists in-frame clones only, not all of them. The table shows about 28,000 clones, with roughly 86% occurring only once. Material: CD4+ or CD8+ T cells sorted from blood, obtained in a trial of the OX40 agonist ivuxolimab. The clonotype was recovered from an adult with an advanced solid tumor such as melanoma, head and neck, liver or kidney cancer.

Here the CDR3 DNA reads TGTGCCACCAGCCCAGCCGGAGGGGGCAATCAGCCCCAGCATTTT. It yields the protein CATSPAGGGNQPQHF. The chain carries TRBV15 and TRBJ1-5; TRBD1 is a possible D gene (5 bases). Looked up from germline, CDR1 is LNHNV and CDR2 is YYDKDF (reference sequence). Trimming cost V 5 bases and J 2 bases, with 13 bases left between them. CDR3 length: 15 residues.